A single sample gave rise to the 24 T cell receptor beta chains below, sequenced in a study of vaccination effects on CD4 cells after COVID-19. Antigen specificity for these receptors is unknown. The culture ran for less than 12 days, and then CD4+ T cells were isolated. Assay used: immunoSEQ multiplex PCR; TCRdb lists only in-frame clones, some missing. The sample contains over 65,000 clones, roughly 80% of which appear only once. Sample: CD4+ T cells from PBMCs cultured without peptide, taken before COVID-19 vaccination. The source of these receptors is a human donor who received a COVID-19 vaccine.

The chain has TRBV5-5 and TRBJ2-5, with TRBD2 matching 12 bases. Looked up from germline, CDR1 is SGHKS and CDR2 is YYEKEE (reference sequence). CDR3 length: 17 residues. Unmatched junction bases numbered 10, after V lost 4 bases and J lost 3 bases. Written as DNA, the CDR3 is TGTGCCAGCAGCCCGTGGCGTGGACTAGCGGGGAAAGAGACCCAGTACTTC. Translated: CASSPWRGLAGKETQYF.

This chain connects TRBV12-5 to TRBJ1-4; tentatively, D is TRBD1 (5 bases). Trimming shortened V by 0 bases and J by 0 bases, and 23 bases separated the two germline ends. Germline V gene lookup returns CDR1 LGHNT and CDR2 FRNRAP. The CDR3 has 21 amino acids. The CDR3 is CASGLVRDGALHIATNEKLFF. For the CDR3, the DNA is TGTGCTAGTGGTTTGGTACGGGACGGAGCCCTCCACATTGCAACTAATGAAAAACTGTTTTTT.

This clone came up once. The chain joins TRBV7-2 to TRBJ1-1; possible D gene TRBD1, 5 bases. The CDR3 is 11 amino acids. The ends were cut back, 3 bases at V and 7 bases at J, with 6 bases in the middle. Germline CDR1 reads SGHTA; CDR2 reads FQGNSA. CDR3 in DNA: TGTGCCAGCAGCTTCAGGGTTGAAGCTTTCTTT. Translation gives CASSFRVEAFF.

J is TRBJ2-6 and V is TRBV5-1, with D perhaps matching TRBD2 (6 bases). This CDR3 is built from 17 residues. Germline CDR1 reads SGHRS; CDR2 reads YFSETQ. V was pared by 3 bases and J by 1 base, with 14 bases between. CDR3 amino acids: CASSSGTGDSGANVLTF. CDR3 nucleotide sequence: TGCGCCAGCAGCTCCGGGACGGGGGATTCTGGGGCCAACGTCCTGACTTTC.

This clone was recorded once. This chain uses TRBV24-1 with TRBJ2-2; D is uncertain. The V gene's germline CDR1 is KGHDR and CDR2 SFDVKD. The V end lost 6 bases, the J end lost 8 bases, and 12 bases lay between the germline ends. The CDR3 covers 13 residues. CDR3 sequence reads: CATSSFLPGELFF. CDR3 bases: TGTGCCACCAGTTCATTTCTCCCAGGGGAGCTGTTTTTT.

This chain joins TRBV9 and TRBJ1-2, with TRBD1 as a possible D gene (5 bases). Between the trimmed V and J ends, which lost 4 bases and 3 bases, there was a span of 13 bases. The CDR3 loop spans 14 amino acids. Germline CDR1 reads SGDLS; CDR2 reads YYNGEE. This CDR3 is CASSLGGAHYGYTF. The CDR3, as DNA: TGTGCCAGCAGCCTCGGCGGGGCACACTATGGCTACACCTTC.

The chain combines TRBV10-3 with TRBJ2-3, with D unclear. The CDR3 length is 14 residues. V was trimmed by 3 bases and J by 2 bases, leaving 9 bases between them. CDR1 is ENHRY, CDR2 SYGVKD, per germline. The CDR3 sequence: CAISDYSSTDTQYF. As DNA, the CDR3 is TGTGCCATCAGTGACTACAGCTCCACAGATACGCAGTATTTT.

This clone was counted once. The chain employs TRBV5-4 and TRBJ1-1; D is possibly TRBD1 (6 bases). The CDR3 is made up of 14 amino acids. Trimming stripped 5 bases from V and 0 bases from J, with 11 bases between. Germline V gene sequence: CDR1 SGHNT, CDR2 YYREEE (reference sequence). The chain's CDR3 is CASSTGQLNTEAFF. The CDR3 DNA follows: TGTGCCAGCAGTACGGGACAACTGAACACTGAAGCTTTCTTT.

The chain joins TRBV6-5 to TRBJ1-2, with a weak D call TRBD1 (5 bases). The CDR3 runs to 15 residues. The germline CDR1 and CDR2 sequences are MNHEY and SVGAGI. The V and J ends lost 6 bases and 0 bases respectively, with 14 bases between them. The CDR3 DNA sequence: TGTGCCAGCAGGCTAAACAGGTTCTCTAACTATGGCTACACCTTC. Translating it yields CASRLNRFSNYGYTF.

The chain links TRBV20-1 to TRBJ1-6; D might be TRBD1 (5 bases). V lost 3 bases and J lost 10, with 16 bases in between. This CDR3 contains 14 residues. Germline V CDR1 and CDR2: DFQATT, SNEGSKA (reference sequence). The CDR3 DNA is TGCAGTGCTAGTAAGGGGCTAGAAGGGTCACCCCTCCACTTT. It codes for CSASKGLEGSPLHF.

The chain carries TRBV6-2 or TRBV6-3 and TRBJ1-4; D unresolved. Germline assignment: CDR1 MNHEY and CDR2 SVGEGT. This CDR3 is built from 15 residues. Trimming removed 5 bases at V and 0 bases at J, with 10 bases between. CDR3 bases: TGTGCCAGCAGTACCGGACGGGCAACTAATGAAAAACTGTTTTTT. Protein sequence: CASSTGRATNEKLFF.

V and J are TRBV6-5 and TRBJ1-2, with 7 bases matching TRBD1. The V and J ends lost 6 bases and 8 bases, in that order; junction bases with no gene match: 12. CDR1 MNHEY and CDR2 SVGAGI come from the germline V gene. This CDR3 has 14 residues. CDR3 DNA sequence: TGTGCCAGCAGGTACGACAGGGCCGGTGACGGCTACACCTTC. Its translation: CASRYDRAGDGYTF.

The count of this clone is one. V gene TRBV7-5 combines with J gene TRBJ2-5; the table assigns TRBD2, which was not confirmed against the DNA. TRBV7-5 constitutes a pseudogene. This CDR3 is built from 15 residues. The CDR3 DNA reads as TGTGCCAGAAGATCTGGACTAGCGGGGACTAGGTCCCAGTACTTC. Protein product: CARRSGLAGTRSQYF.

The CDR3, as DNA: TGCGCCAGCAGCCCGACAATCAGTTATAATTCACCCCTCCACTTT. This sequence encodes CASSPTISYNSPLHF. The chain carries TRBV5-1 and TRBJ1-6, with D unclear. Per the germline V gene, CDR1 is SGHRS and CDR2 is YFSETQ. Trimming took 4 bases from V and 4 from J, leaving 12 bases between them. The CDR3 has 15 amino acids.

Written as DNA, the CDR3 is TGTGCCAGCAGTTACTCAGGCAATTCACCCCTCCACTTT. It codes for CASSYSGNSPLHF. This chain links TRBV6-5 with TRBJ1-6; D unclear. V was pared by 0 bases and J by 7 bases, with 4 bases between. The CDR3 has 13 amino acids. Germline V gene lookup returns CDR1 MNHEY and CDR2 SVGAGI.

The J gene is TRBJ1-5, the V gene TRBV7-8; no clear D. This CDR3 has 15 amino acids. V lost 1 base to trimming and J lost 0 bases, with 7 bases between them. Germline V lookup: CDR1 SGHVS, CDR2 FQNEAQ. The CDR3, as DNA: TGTGCCAGCAGCTTAGGCCCCGATAGCAATCAGCCCCAGCATTTT. This codes for CASSLGPDSNQPQHF.

The V call is TRBV24-1, the J call TRBJ2-1; the D gene is possibly TRBD2 (5 bases). Trimming took 8 bases from V and 0 from J, leaving 10 bases between them. Germline loops: CDR1 KGHDR, CDR2 SFDVKD. The CDR3 has 14 amino acids. The chain's CDR3 is CATKAGDSYNEQFF. CDR3 nucleotide sequence: TGTGCCACCAAGGCCGGGGACTCCTACAATGAGCAGTTCTTC.

This clone appeared once. The chain has TRBV6-6 and TRBJ1-2, with 9 bases aligning to TRBD1. There are 13 residues in the CDR3. CDR1 and CDR2 from the germline V gene are MNHNY and SVGAGI (reference sequence). J gave up 7 bases and V 6 bases, and 6 bases lay outside the gene matches. CDR3 protein: CASSAGTGFGYTF. In nucleotides, the CDR3 is TGTGCCAGCAGCGCCGGGACAGGGTTTGGCTACACCTTC.

Notes on this clone: The identical CDR3 is also encoded by other nucleotide sequences in the sample. The chain uses TRBV18 and TRBJ2-7; TRBD1 matches at 12 bases. The CDR3 extends over 14 amino acids. The junction had 4 bases not matched to a gene; V was cut back by 4 bases and J by 6 bases. Germline CDR1 KGHSH, CDR2 LQKENI. The CDR3 is CASSRGQGAVEQYV. The CDR3 DNA is TGTGCCAGCTCACGGGGACAGGGGGCAGTCGAGCAGTACGTC.

This chain connects TRBV6-5 to TRBJ1-6, with a tentative D call TRBD1 (6 bases). CDR1 is MNHEY and CDR2 is SVGAGI in the germline V gene. V was shortened by 0 bases and J by 9 bases, with 12 bases between the two germline ends. CDR3 length: 15 amino acids. This chain's CDR3 is CASSYSGTFGSPLHF. The CDR3 coding sequence is TGTGCCAGCAGTTACTCCGGGACATTCGGTTCACCCCTCCACTTT.

The chain recombines TRBV28 with TRBJ2-7; no reliable D call. This CDR3 contains 14 residues. CDR1 and CDR2 (germline): MDHEN, SYDVKM. Trimming cost V 8 bases and J 0 bases, with 14 bases left between them. CDR3 DNA: TGTGCCAGCGCTAAACGGGCCAGCTCCTACGAGCAGTACGTC. It is translated as CASAKRASSYEQYV.

The chain combines TRBV29-1 with TRBJ1-3; 8 nucleotides line up with TRBD1. The CDR3 contains 13 residues. Trimming cost V 7 bases and J 4 bases; bases outside gene matches: 6. Per germline, CDR1 SQVTM and CDR2 ANQGSEA. CDR3 amino acids: CSADREGGNTIYF. The DNA of the CDR3 is TGCAGCGCGGACAGGGAAGGAGGAAACACCATATATTTT.

This chain links TRBV19 with TRBJ2-4; D possibly matches TRBD1 or TRBD2 (6 bases each). The CDR3 runs 14 residues. Germline V gene sequence: CDR1 LNHDA, CDR2 SQIVND (reference sequence). V shed 5 bases and J shed 8 bases, with 16 bases lying between them. As DNA, the CDR3 is TGTGCCAGTAGTCAAGGGGAGAGGGGGGACATTCAGTACTTC. Encoded protein: CASSQGERGDIQYF.

This clone is a singleton in its sample. The genes are TRBV2 and TRBJ2-3; 16 bases agree with TRBD2. Trimming took 4 bases from V and 4 from J; bases not matched to a gene: 8. Germline V CDR1 and CDR2: SNHLY, FYNNEI. The CDR3 is 18 amino acids. In DNA, the CDR3 is TGTGCCAGCAGTGTCCCCGGGACTAGCGGGGGGGCGTCAGATACGCAGTATTTT. Its translation: CASSVPGTSGGASDTQYF.